This TCR beta chain is drawn from a study of breast tumors, draining lymph nodes, adjacent tissues. Broader study findings: Luminal-like breast cancer showed significantly greater tumor-nontumor repertoire similarity than basal-like breast cancer did. Data only fit, rather than demonstrated, lymph node origin of most tumor T cells. Compared with lymph nodes, tumors were less diverse; compared with nontumor tissue, more. Findings are consistent with lymph node origin and intratumoral expansion of most tumor T cells.

The lymph nodes were axillary draining lymph nodes from breast cancer patients. TCRdb used MiXCR to reprocess the multiplex PCR reads, holding one entry per CDR3 protein. The data contain hundreds of thousands of distinct CDR3 sequences, approximately 31% of them seen just once; the ten biggest clones take up roughly 1.3%. In this sample, this clonotype turned up once. Its specificity is not known. Its ends do not fully match the called genes, so a read error is possible. The sequenced sample was axillary lymph node tissue. This TCR was recovered from a female donor with breast cancer. Some clones in this sample may be carry-over from other donors' samples.

CDR3 in DNA: TGCGGTGCTAGGATGGTAGGATACCGTTCCAATGAGCAGTTCTTC. It translates to CGARMVGYRSNEQFF. The rearrangement uses TRBV20-1 and TRBJ2-1; D ambiguous. The CDR3 runs to 15 residues. The germline gives CDR1 DFQATT, CDR2 SNEGSKA (reference sequence).